The 26 T cell receptor beta chains in this list originate from one sample, sequenced in a study of T cells in Graves' hyperthyroidism and ophthalmopathy. Amplified TCR beta CDR3 regions derived from RNA transcripts. When the TCR CDR3 underwent first-round RT-PCR, the HTBI primer set was used. TCRdb itself ran the multiplex PCR reads through MiXCR, one entry per CDR3 protein. The sample carries approximately 300,000 distinct CDR3 sequences, roughly 15% recorded once. The sequenced sample consisted of blood. Receptors were obtained from a man aged 30-40 years with Graves' hyperthyroidism.

This clonotype came up many times. The chain recombines TRBV27 with TRBJ2-1; 9 bases align to TRBD1. After removal of 7 bases from V and 6 bases from J, the junction contained 13 bases not matched to a gene. CDR1 is MNHEY and CDR2 is SMNVEV in the germline V gene (reference sequence). The CDR3 sequence is 16 residues long. For the CDR3, the DNA is TGTGCCAGCACCGAAAGGACCGGGACAGGGCGCAATGAGCAGTTCTTC. This gives the protein CASTERTGTGRNEQFF.

This clonotype was recorded many times. V is TRBV29-1 and J is TRBJ1-1; D unresolved. The CDR3 contains 11 residues. Germline CDR1 and CDR2: SQVTM and ANQGSEA. Trimming took off 8 bases at V and 0 bases at J, with 7 bases between the two ends. This chain's CDR3 is CSFRMNTEAFF. CDR3 sequence (DNA): TGCAGCTTCCGGATGAACACTGAAGCTTTCTTT. Full variable domain (rest looked up from reference TRBV29-1 and TRBJ1-1): SAVISQKPSRDICQRGTSLTIQCQVDSQVTMMFWYRQQPGQSLTLIATANQGSEATYESGFVIDKFPISRPNLTFSTLTVSNMSPEDSSIYLCSFRMNTEAFFGQGTRLTVV.

This clonotype came up a few times. The J gene is TRBJ1-3, the V gene TRBV6-6; possible D gene TRBD1, 6 bases. Trimming cost V 2 bases and J 5 bases, with 10 bases left between them. The CDR3 sequence is 14 residues long. Germline V lookup: CDR1 MNHNY, CDR2 SVGAGI (reference sequence). The CDR3 loop is CASSYRDTRNTIYF. The CDR3 DNA reads as TGTGCCAGCAGTTACCGGGACACCCGAAACACCATATATTTT.

Only a few counts were recorded for this clonotype. This sequence joins TRBV18 and TRBJ2-7; D might be TRBD1 (6 bases). The CDR3 loop spans 15 amino acids. Germline loops: CDR1 KGHSH, CDR2 LQKENI. V lost 4 bases and J 2 bases, leaving 15 bases between the germline ends. This CDR3 reads CASSRPTGPTYEQYF. Written as DNA, the CDR3 is TGTGCCAGCTCACGTCCGACAGGACCCACCTACGAGCAGTACTTC.

This clonotype was counted at least ten times. The J gene is TRBJ1-2, the V gene TRBV7-2; D uncertain. The CDR3 is made up of 15 amino acids. Trimming stripped 1 base from V and 5 bases from J, with 14 bases between. CDR1 and CDR2 (germline): SGHTA, FQGNSA. CDR3 nucleotide sequence: TGTGCCAGCAGCTTAGATGCCCGGGGTGGGTATGGCTACACCTTC. Protein: CASSLDARGGYGYTF.

This clonotype was recorded many times. This sequence joins TRBV14 and TRBJ2-7, with no clear D. The CDR3 extends over 12 amino acids. From germline, CDR1 is SGHDN and CDR2 FVKESK. Trimming pared 6 bases from V and 5 bases from J, leaving 11 bases between. CDR3 nucleotide sequence: TGTGCCAGCAGTCCCACGGCCCACGAGCAGTACTTC. Residues: CASSPTAHEQYF.

The sample holds many counts of this clonotype. The CDR3 protein is CASSFTGGNGKDTQYF. The DNA of the CDR3 is TGTGCCAGCAGTTTCACAGGGGGCAACGGGAAAGATACGCAGTATTTT. The chain couples TRBV28 to TRBJ2-3, with 9 bases that match TRBD1. V was pared by 3 bases and J by 5 bases, with 9 bases of the junction left unmatched. The CDR3 runs to 16 residues. CDR1 and CDR2 (germline): MDHEN, SYDVKM.

The chain has TRBV9 and TRBJ2-3; a possible D gene is TRBD2 (6 bases). The CDR3 spans 17 residues. V was cut by 3 bases and J by 4 bases, with 21 bases left in between. Germline V gene data show CDR1 as SGDLS and CDR2 as YYNGEE. CDR3: CASSGSVSRPGADTQYF. CDR3 DNA: TGTGCCAGCAGCGGCTCCGTGTCCAGGCCGGGGGCAGATACGCAGTATTTT.

Many counts were recorded for this clonotype. The chain has TRBV6-1 and TRBJ2-3; 7 nucleotides align to TRBD1. CDR1 is MNHNS and CDR2 is SASEGT in the germline V gene. This CDR3 spans 15 amino acids. Trimming took 3 bases from V and 1 from J; bases not matched to a gene: 4. This CDR3 reads CASSDTGTGTDTQYF. Here the CDR3 DNA reads TGTGCCAGCAGTGACACCGGGACAGGCACAGATACGCAGTATTTT.

This clonotype was observed many times. The V and J genes are TRBV4-1 and TRBJ1-6, with TRBD1 matching 8 bases. The CDR3 sequence is 15 residues long. Looked up from germline, CDR1 is MGHRA and CDR2 is YSYEKL. Unmatched junction bases numbered 3, after V lost 3 bases and J lost 5 bases. CDR3 loop: CASSQPTGDNSPLHF. For the CDR3, the DNA is TGCGCCAGCAGCCAGCCGACAGGGGATAATTCACCCCTCCACTTT.

This sequence joins TRBV5-1 and TRBJ1-1; 7 nucleotides agree with TRBD1. The CDR3 is 14 residues long. The ends lost 4 bases at V and 2 bases at J; junction bases unmatched: 5. Germline-derived CDR1 and CDR2 are SGHRS and YFSETQ. CDR3 sequence (DNA): TGCGCCAGCAGCCGACAGGGACAAAACACTGAAGCTTTCTTT. Translation gives CASSRQGQNTEAFF.

The rearrangement links TRBV12-3 or TRBV12-4 to TRBJ1-1; possibly TRBD1 for D (6 bases). This CDR3 is 17 amino acids long. V was pared by 3 bases and J by 1 base, with 18 bases between. The CDR3 protein is CASSFLEQGKKNTEAFF. For the CDR3, the DNA is TGTGCCAGCAGTTTCCTTGAACAGGGAAAGAAGAACACTGAAGCTTTCTTT.

This clonotype was picked up one time. The chain recombines TRBV20-1 with TRBJ1-5; D gene ambiguous. The CDR3 is made up of 13 amino acids. Trimming removed 6 bases from V and 0 bases from J, with 9 bases in between. CDR1 is DFQATT, CDR2 SNEGSKA, per germline (reference sequence). The CDR3 DNA is TGCAGTGCACTGGCAGATAGCAATCAGCCCCAGCATTTT. Residues: CSALADSNQPQHF.

This clonotype was seen repeatedly, ten times or more. The rearrangement uses TRBV2 and TRBJ2-1, with TRBD2 identical over 10 bases. The CDR3 contains 14 residues. V lost 7 bases and J lost 5; bases outside the gene matches: 5. Per germline, CDR1 SNHLY and CDR2 FYNNEI. The CDR3 DNA reads TGTGCCAGCACCAGCGGGAGGGGGAACAATGAGCAGTTCTTC. Protein: CASTSGRGNNEQFF.

The sample holds many counts of this clonotype. The gene calls are TRBV12-3 or TRBV12-4 and TRBJ2-1, with 7 bases aligning to TRBD2. The CDR3 sequence is 14 residues long. After removal of 8 bases from V and 0 bases from J, the junction contained 4 bases not matched to a gene. The CDR3 here is CASGGSRSYNEQFF. In DNA form, the CDR3 reads TGTGCCAGCGGCGGGAGTCGCTCCTACAATGAGCAGTTCTTC.

This clonotype was seen repeatedly, ten times or more. This chain uses TRBV2 with TRBJ1-4, with a tentative D call TRBD1 (5 bases). CDR1 is SNHLY, CDR2 FYNNEI, per germline. The V end lost 6 bases, the J end lost 7 bases, and 15 bases lay between the germline ends. The CDR3 sequence is 14 residues long. CDR3 sequence (DNA): TGTGCCAGCAGCCCCGGGACGCTTAGTGAAAAACTGTTTTTT. Translated: CASSPGTLSEKLFF.

This clonotype appeared many times. The chain has TRBV11-3 and TRBJ1-1; 7 bases match TRBD1. Germline assignment: CDR1 SGHNT and CDR2 YENEEA. Losses at the gene ends were 5 bases for V and 3 bases for J; bases not matched to a gene: 9. The CDR3 totals 15 residues. CDR3 in amino acids: CASSDSGGRDTEAFF. Here the CDR3 DNA reads TGTGCCAGCAGCGACTCAGGGGGTCGGGACACTGAAGCTTTCTTT.

V gene TRBV6-1 combines with J gene TRBJ1-6; 9 bases line up with TRBD1. Germline values: CDR1 MNHNS, CDR2 SASEGT. There are 16 residues in the CDR3. Trimming removed 5 bases from V and 10 bases from J; junction bases left unmatched: 12. The CDR3, as DNA: TGTGCCAGCAGTAAGACAGGGGGTCGAGACGGGTCACCCCTCCACTTT. It specifies CASSKTGGRDGSPLHF.

The chain is built from TRBV27 and TRBJ1-6, with 8 bases fitting TRBD1. The CDR3 has 14 amino acids. Trimming removed 6 bases from V and 15 bases from J; junction bases left unmatched: 13. Germline CDR1 and CDR2: MNHEY and SMNVEV (reference sequence). The CDR3 here is CASRPGQAPAGLHF. The CDR3 bases are TGTGCCAGCAGGCCGGGACAGGCGCCCGCTGGCCTCCACTTT.

The sample holds a few counts of this clonotype. V usage is TRBV5-1 and J usage is TRBJ2-5; the D gene could be TRBD1 or TRBD2 (6 bases each). Germline V gene lookup returns CDR1 SGHRS and CDR2 YFSETQ. Trimming shortened V by 0 bases and J by 2 bases, and 11 bases separated the two germline ends. This CDR3 has 15 amino acids. The CDR3 nucleotides are TGCGCCAGCAGCTTGGCCGGAGGGGGACAAGAGACCCAGTACTTC. Its protein product is CASSLAGGGQETQYF.

This rearrangement joins TRBV29-1 to TRBJ1-2; D might be TRBD1 (6 bases). Trimming pared 3 bases from V and 3 bases from J, leaving 11 bases between. From germline, CDR1 is SQVTM and CDR2 ANQGSEA. The length of the CDR3 is 13 residues. The CDR3 region has the DNA TGCAGCGTTGAGGACAGCGAAGACTATGGCTACACCTTC. Its translation is CSVEDSEDYGYTF.

This clonotype showed up just a few times. The chain links TRBV9 to TRBJ2-1; TRBD2 might be the D (6 bases). The CDR3 totals 17 residues. Trimming removed 2 bases from V and 0 bases from J, with 15 bases in between. CDR1 and CDR2 from the germline V gene are SGDLS and YYNGEE. CDR3 sequence: CASSVSPGGFSYNEQFF. The DNA of the CDR3 is TGTGCCAGCAGCGTGTCCCCCGGAGGGTTCTCCTACAATGAGCAGTTCTTC. Supplemented by reference TRBV9 and TRBJ2-1, the full variable domain reads DSGVTQTPKHLITATGQRVTLRCSPRSGDLSVYWYQQSLDQGLQFLIQYYNGEERAKGNILERFSAQQFPDLHSELNLSSLELGDSALYFCASSVSPGGFSYNEQFFGPGTRLTVL.

The chain recombines TRBV7-2 with TRBJ2-7, with D tentatively TRBD1 or TRBD2 (5 bases each). Per germline, CDR1 SGHTA and CDR2 FQGNSA. The V and J ends lost 5 bases and 7 bases respectively, with 21 bases between them. CDR3 size: 15 residues. CDR3 DNA: TGTGCCAGCAGCCAGGGACCGACTGGCGCCGTAGAGCAGTACTTC. Translating gives CASSQGPTGAVEQYF.

This clonotype showed up many times. The chain carries TRBV20-1 and TRBJ2-7; 7 bases map to TRBD2. The V and J ends lost 6 bases and 4 bases, in that order; junction bases with no gene match: 12. The CDR3 runs to 14 residues. Germline V gene lookup returns CDR1 DFQATT and CDR2 SNEGSKA (reference sequence). Here the CDR3 reads CSAEKRDPTYEQYF. CDR3 nucleotides: TGCAGTGCCGAGAAGCGGGACCCGACTTACGAGCAGTACTTC.

This clonotype was picked up many times. V usage is TRBV11-1 and J usage is TRBJ2-5; D call uncertain. This CDR3 region has 13 residues. Germline loops: CDR1 SGHAT, CDR2 FQDESV (reference sequence). Trimming pared 5 bases from V and 5 bases from J, leaving 12 bases between. The CDR3: CASSPDGSETQYF. In DNA form, the CDR3 reads TGTGCCAGCAGCCCCGACGGCAGCGAGACCCAGTACTTC.

The V and J genes are TRBV20-1 and TRBJ2-5; no definite D call. V gave up 1 base and J gave up 7 bases, with 13 bases separating them. Germline V gives CDR1 DFQATT, CDR2 SNEGSKA (reference sequence). The CDR3 is 13 amino acids. CDR3 region: CSARGAMWGTQYF. CDR3 DNA: TGCAGTGCTAGAGGGGCAATGTGGGGGACCCAGTACTTC.